This TCR beta chain originates from a study of shared clonotypes between healthy human individuals. Findings of the study overall: The study found lower generation probabilities in non-shared clonotypes than in those shared by all four donors.

For each subset, genomic DNA was distributed in equal portions over several immunoSEQ plates. The assay was immunoSEQ multiplex PCR, and TCRdb's table has in-frame clones only and misses some. Here the sample spans around 2,000,000 clones, approximately 94% being singletons. CDR3 length: 14 amino acids. Trimming pared 0 bases from V and 2 bases from J, leaving 9 bases between. Germline lookup yields CDR1 SGDLS and CDR2 YYNGEE. Cells designated naive CD8 were CD45RO-negative and were positively selected for CCR7, with terminally differentiated effector memory CD45RA+ cells excluded. Worth noting for this clone: Its antigen is currently unknown.

This chain joins TRBV9 and TRBJ2-7; D remains unclear. The sequencing sample was made of naive CD8+ T cells sorted from blood. This clonotype was obtained from a man aged 18 to 35 in good health. CDR3 in DNA: TGTGCCAGCAGCGTAGAACCGGCTACCTACGAGCAGTACTTC. Translating gives CASSVEPATYEQYF.